The 27 T cell receptor beta chains in this list originate from one sample, sequenced in a study of shared clonotypes between healthy human individuals. The method was immunoSEQ multiplex PCR; TCRdb's version includes in-frame clones alone and lacks a portion of them. The table includes about half a million clones, more than 75% detected once. Material: PBMCs. The receptors stem from a woman in her thirties or forties in good health. Some clones in this sample may be carry-over from other donors' samples.

The V gene is TRBV5-1, the J gene TRBJ2-7; D unclear. Trimming stripped 5 bases from V and 1 base from J, with 16 bases between. The CDR3 has 15 amino acids. CDR1 and CDR2 (germline): SGHRS, YFSETQ. The CDR3 region has the DNA TGCGCCAGCAGTTCCGGAAGGGCCGGGTCCTACGAGCAGTACTTC. Translating gives CASSSGRAGSYEQYF.

The chain joins TRBV7-2 to TRBJ1-4; D is unresolved. Germline CDR1 reads SGHTA; CDR2 reads FQGNSA. The CDR3 sequence is 14 residues long. Trimming pared 3 bases from V and 2 bases from J, leaving 7 bases between. CDR3 sequence: CASSFSATNEKLFF. The CDR3 DNA sequence: TGTGCCAGCAGCTTTAGTGCGACTAATGAAAAACTGTTTTTT.

The chain employs TRBV9 and TRBJ2-7, with a possible D match to TRBD2 (5 bases). V gave up 3 bases and J gave up 4 bases, with 11 bases separating them. The CDR3 loop spans 13 amino acids. CDR1 is SGDLS and CDR2 is YYNGEE in the germline V gene. The CDR3 region has the DNA TGTGCCAGCAGCGCCCCGGCGGGTTACGAGCAGTACTTC. As protein: CASSAPAGYEQYF.

The rearrangement joins TRBV30 to TRBJ1-3; unclear D gene. Germline-derived CDR1 and CDR2 are GTSNPN and SVGIG (reference sequence). This CDR3 is built from 12 residues. Deletions cut 5 bases from V and 3 bases from J, with 8 bases between. This CDR3 is CAWGDFGNTIYF. CDR3 in DNA: TGTGCCTGGGGGGATTTTGGAAACACCATATATTTT.

V is TRBV28 and J is TRBJ1-2, with D hard to call. CDR1 is MDHEN, CDR2 SYDVKM, per germline. V gave up 3 bases and J gave up 4 bases, with 15 bases separating them. The CDR3 length is 15 residues. The CDR3 region has the DNA TGTGCCAGCAGTTTTTTTGGGGATGGCGGCTATGGCTACACCTTC. This sequence encodes CASSFFGDGGYGYTF.

Here the CDR3 DNA reads TGTGCCAGCAGCGTAGGGGGACTAGCAAATGAGCAGTTCTTC. Its protein is CASSVGGLANEQFF. The chain links TRBV9 to TRBJ2-1; 9 bases are shared with TRBD2. The CDR3 runs 14 residues. Germline V CDR1 and CDR2: SGDLS, YYNGEE. Trimming at V came to 0 bases and at J to 7 bases, leaving 2 bases not matched to a gene.

This clone is a singleton in its sample. V gene TRBV6-6 combines with J gene TRBJ2-7; possible D gene TRBD1, 5 bases. CDR1 is MNHNY, CDR2 SVGAGI, per germline (reference sequence). This CDR3 has 12 residues. V was clipped by 8 bases and J by 5 bases, with 13 bases between them. The CDR3 region is CASARVSHEQYF. CDR3 bases: TGTGCCAGCGCCAGGGTTTCCCACGAGCAGTACTTC.

V usage is TRBV13 and J usage is TRBJ1-3; D is unclear. The J call may be mistaken, given a closer DNA end match to TRBJ2-2. Germline CDR1 PRHDT, CDR2 FYEKMQ (reference sequence). The CDR3 runs 14 residues. The DNA of the CDR3 is TGTGCCAGCTGGATTTATGGGAACACCGGGGAGCTGTTTTTT. Its protein product is CASWIYGNTGELFF.

As regards this clone: Other DNA sequences from this sample encode an identical CDR3 as well. V gene TRBV28 combines with J gene TRBJ2-7, with D possibly matching TRBD1 (6 bases). Germline CDR1 and CDR2: MDHEN and SYDVKM. Trimming stripped 4 bases from V and 2 bases from J, with 9 bases between. The CDR3 covers 13 residues. The CDR3 here is CASSSGVPYEQYF. CDR3 coding DNA: TGTGCCAGCAGTTCAGGGGTGCCCTACGAGCAGTACTTC.

The rearrangement links TRBV15 to TRBJ2-1; TRBD2 matches at 11 bases. Germline assignment: CDR1 LNHNV and CDR2 YYDKDF (reference sequence). Trimming at V came to 1 base and at J to 8 bases, leaving 10 bases not matched to a gene. The CDR3 is 17 residues long. The DNA of the CDR3 is TGTGCCACCAGCAGAGCCGGGACGCTAGCGGGAGGAGATGAGCAGTTCTTC. Its translation: CATSRAGTLAGGDEQFF.

The chain joins TRBV10-3 to TRBJ1-2; 7 bases are shared with TRBD1. J lost 1 base, V lost 4 bases, and 6 bases had no gene match. CDR1 and CDR2 (germline): ENHRY, SYGVKD. This CDR3 spans 15 amino acids. The CDR3 sequence is CAISGEQGDNYGYTF. CDR3 nucleotides: TGTGCCATCAGTGGTGAGCAGGGGGATAACTATGGCTACACCTTC.

This chain links TRBV27 with TRBJ2-7; D not resolved. Germline CDR1 is MNHEY and CDR2 is SMNVEV (reference sequence). This CDR3 has 15 amino acids. The ends were cut back, 3 bases at V and 3 bases at J, with 15 bases in the middle. CDR3 sequence (DNA): TGTGCCAGCAGTTTGAGGACGACTTCCCTCTACGAGCAGTACTTC. This translates into CASSLRTTSLYEQYF.

The table lists this clone with a count of one. This chain links TRBV7-2 with TRBJ2-3; 12 bases align to TRBD2. CDR1 and CDR2 (germline): SGHTA, FQGNSA. V was clipped by 5 bases and J by 3 bases; unmatched bases: 3. This CDR3 is built from 15 residues. CDR3 loop: CASSKTSGRTDTQYF. CDR3 nucleotides: TGTGCCAGCAGCAAGACTAGCGGGAGAACAGATACGCAGTATTTT.

The chain links TRBV10-3 to TRBJ2-7; D possibly corresponds to TRBD1 (5 bases). Germline V gene data show CDR1 as ENHRY and CDR2 as SYGVKD. V lost 3 bases and J 6 bases, leaving 12 bases between the germline ends. The CDR3 extends over 13 amino acids. CDR3 DNA: TGTGCCATCAGTGAACAGGTTAACGGCGAGCAGTACTTC. Its translation: CAISEQVNGEQYF.

The sample holds a few counts of this clone. J is TRBJ1-1 and V is TRBV2, with D possibly matching TRBD1 (6 bases). CDR3 size: 13 residues. Trimming took 6 bases from V and 1 from J, leaving 9 bases between them. CDR1 is SNHLY, CDR2 FYNNEI, per germline. The DNA for the CDR3 is TGTGCCAGCAGAACACAGGGGAACACTGAAGCTTTCTTT. Translation gives CASRTQGNTEAFF.

This chain connects TRBV10-2 to TRBJ2-7; D not certain. CDR3 length: 11 residues. Between the trimmed V and J ends, which lost 3 bases and 5 bases, there was a span of 5 bases. In germline, CDR1 is WSHSY, CDR2 SAAADI. The chain's CDR3 is CASSEYDEQYF. The CDR3 nucleotides read TGCGCCAGCAGTGAATATGACGAGCAGTACTTC.

The genes are TRBV6-5 and TRBJ1-3; a weak D match, TRBD1 (5 bases). The CDR3 extends over 14 amino acids. V dropped 2 bases and J dropped 4 bases, with 9 bases sitting between them. Germline values: CDR1 MNHEY, CDR2 SVGAGI. This CDR3 is CASSYGGEGNTIYF. The DNA of the CDR3 is TGTGCCAGCAGTTACGGAGGGGAAGGAAACACCATATATTTT.

This chain connects TRBV30 to TRBJ2-6; TRBD1 might be the D (6 bases). The germline V gene encodes CDR1 GTSNPN and CDR2 SVGIG (reference sequence). The V and J ends lost 3 bases and 0 bases respectively, with 9 bases between them. The length of the CDR3 is 15 residues. CDR3 in amino acids: CAWSAGDSGANVLTF. In DNA, the CDR3 is TGTGCCTGGAGCGCAGGGGACTCTGGGGCCAACGTCCTGACTTTC.

This clone came up a few times. The chain joins TRBV30 to TRBJ1-4; 7 bases fit TRBD1. The CDR3 has 13 amino acids. Germline loops: CDR1 GTSNPN, CDR2 SVGIG (reference sequence). Trimming took 2 bases from V and 6 from J; bases not matched to a gene: 3. CDR3 amino acids: CAWSNRGHEKLFF. For the CDR3, the DNA is TGTGCCTGGAGTAACAGGGGTCATGAAAAACTGTTTTTT.

The CDR3 bases are TGTGCCAGTAGAAATCCTCCGCAGGGCTCTGGAAACACCATATATTTT. Protein sequence: CASRNPPQGSGNTIYF. The gene calls are TRBV19 and TRBJ1-3; tentatively, D is TRBD1 (5 bases). Trimming took off 6 bases at V and 0 bases at J, with 15 bases between the two ends. Germline V CDR1 and CDR2: LNHDA, SQIVND (reference sequence). The CDR3 extends over 16 amino acids.

This clone was counted only a few times. The gene calls are TRBV7-6 and TRBJ2-6; D is tentatively TRBD1 or TRBD2 (6 bases each). The CDR3 is 17 amino acids. CDR1 and CDR2 (germline): SGHVS, FNYEAQ. Between the trimmed V and J ends, which lost 0 bases and 4 bases, there was a span of 13 bases. The CDR3 protein is CASSLALFGGGANVLTF. CDR3 in DNA: TGTGCCAGCAGCTTAGCGTTGTTCGGGGGCGGGGCCAACGTCCTGACTTTC.

This sequence joins TRBV6-1 and TRBJ2-5; no reliable D call. V was pared by 4 bases and J by 5 bases, with 11 bases between. The CDR3 sequence is 13 residues long. Germline CDR1 MNHNS, CDR2 SASEGT. The DNA of the CDR3 is TGTGCCAGCAGTGGTGTAATGCAGGAGACCCAGTACTTC. Translating gives CASSGVMQETQYF.

This clone was seen a handful of times. This chain uses TRBV7-8 with TRBJ1-2; D not resolved. The V gene lost 5 bases and the J gene lost 0 bases, with 7 bases spanning the gap. The germline V gene has CDR1 SGHVS and CDR2 FQNEAQ. This CDR3 is built from 13 residues. CDR3 DNA sequence: TGTGCCAGCAGCCCCCGGCCTAACTATGGCTACACCTTC. Its translation: CASSPRPNYGYTF.

The rearrangement uses TRBV10-3 and TRBJ2-5; 10 positions match TRBD1. Matching the DNA end better, TRBJ2-7 makes the J call doubtful. This CDR3 is 13 amino acids long. Per germline, CDR1 ENHRY and CDR2 SYGVKD. Written as DNA, the CDR3 is TGTGCCATCACCCGGGACAGGGGCTACGAGCAGTACTTC. Residues: CAITRDRGYEQYF.

The chain has TRBV5-1 and TRBJ2-3; 9 nucleotides line up with TRBD2. V dropped 0 bases and J dropped 4; count of bases not matched to a gene: 3. The CDR3 spans 15 residues. Looked up from germline, CDR1 is SGHRS and CDR2 is YFSETQ. The CDR3 reads CASSLGGRAPDTQYF. CDR3 coding DNA: TGCGCCAGCAGCTTGGGCGGGAGGGCACCAGATACGCAGTATTTT. Combining the CDR3 with reference TRBV5-1 and TRBJ2-3 gives the whole variable domain KAGVTQTPRYLIKTRGQQVTLSCSPISGHRSVSWYQQTPGQGLQFLFEYFSETQRNKGNFPGRFSGRQFSNSRSEMNVSTLELGDSALYLCASSLGGRAPDTQYFGPGTRLTVL.

This chain connects TRBV9 to TRBJ2-1; D gene unclear. Germline CDR1 and CDR2: SGDLS and YYNGEE. Between the trimmed V and J ends, which lost 4 bases and 7 bases, there was a span of 9 bases. CDR3 size: 12 residues. As DNA, the CDR3 is TGTGCCAGCAGCCAAACATATAATGAGCAGTTCTTC. Protein product: CASSQTYNEQFF.

This chain uses TRBV7-9 with TRBJ2-5, with 7 bases that match TRBD1. Germline trimming cut 7 bases from V and 5 bases from J; bases unmatched to any gene: 4. The CDR3 extends over 12 amino acids. CDR1 and CDR2 from the germline V gene are SEHNR and FQNEAQ (reference sequence). The chain's CDR3 is CASNRGGETQYF. DNA for the CDR3: TGTGCCAGCAACAGGGGCGGGGAGACCCAGTACTTC.